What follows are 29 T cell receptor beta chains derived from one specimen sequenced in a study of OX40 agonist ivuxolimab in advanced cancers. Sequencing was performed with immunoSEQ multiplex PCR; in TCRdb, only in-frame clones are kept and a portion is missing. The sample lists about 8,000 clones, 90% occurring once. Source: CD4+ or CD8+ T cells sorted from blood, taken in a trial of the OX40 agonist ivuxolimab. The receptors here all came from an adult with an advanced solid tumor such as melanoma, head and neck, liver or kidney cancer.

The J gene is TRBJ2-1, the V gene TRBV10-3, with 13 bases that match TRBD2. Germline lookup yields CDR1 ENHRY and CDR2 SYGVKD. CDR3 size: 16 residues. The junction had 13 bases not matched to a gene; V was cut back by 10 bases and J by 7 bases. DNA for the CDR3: TGTGCCACCACTACGAGGACTAGCGGGAGTTTAAATGAGCAGTTCTTC. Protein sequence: CATTTRTSGSLNEQFF.

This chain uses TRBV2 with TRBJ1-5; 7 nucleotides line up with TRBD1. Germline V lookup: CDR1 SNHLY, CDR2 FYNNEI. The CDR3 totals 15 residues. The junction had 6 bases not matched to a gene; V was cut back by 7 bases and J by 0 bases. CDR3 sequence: CASKLQGYSNQPQHF. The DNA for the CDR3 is TGTGCCAGCAAATTACAGGGGTATAGCAATCAGCCCCAGCATTTT.

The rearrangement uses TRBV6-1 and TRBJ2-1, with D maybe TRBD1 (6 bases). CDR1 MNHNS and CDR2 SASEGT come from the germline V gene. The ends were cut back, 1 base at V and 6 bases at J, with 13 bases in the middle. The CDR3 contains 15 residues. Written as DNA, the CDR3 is TGTGCCAGCAGTGAAGACACAGGGCGAGGCAATGAGCAGTTCTTC. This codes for CASSEDTGRGNEQFF.

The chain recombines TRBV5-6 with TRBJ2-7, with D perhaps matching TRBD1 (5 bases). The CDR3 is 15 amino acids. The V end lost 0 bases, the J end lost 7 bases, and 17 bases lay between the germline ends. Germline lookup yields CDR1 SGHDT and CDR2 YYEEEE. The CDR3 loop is CASSLEVGLGTEQYF. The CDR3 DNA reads TGTGCCAGCAGCTTGGAGGTGGGGCTCGGCACTGAGCAGTACTTC.

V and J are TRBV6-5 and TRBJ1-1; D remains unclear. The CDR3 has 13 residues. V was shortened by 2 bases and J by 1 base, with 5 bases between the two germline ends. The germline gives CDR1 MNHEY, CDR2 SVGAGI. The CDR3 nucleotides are TGTGCCAGCAGTTACGAGGCGAACACTGAAGCTTTCTTT. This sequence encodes CASSYEANTEAFF.

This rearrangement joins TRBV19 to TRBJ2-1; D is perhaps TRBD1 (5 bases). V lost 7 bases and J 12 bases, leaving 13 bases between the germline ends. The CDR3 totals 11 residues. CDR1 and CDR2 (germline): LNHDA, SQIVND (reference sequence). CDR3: CASTGLGLQFF. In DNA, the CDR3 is TGTGCCAGTACAGGGCTAGGTCTGCAGTTCTTC.

The DNA for the CDR3 is TGCAGCGGGGGGGACTCTGGAAACACCATATATTTT. Translating it yields CSGGDSGNTIYF. The J gene is TRBJ1-3, the V gene TRBV29-1; perhaps TRBD1 as D (5 bases). V lost 7 bases to trimming and J lost 0 bases, with 7 bases between them. Per the germline V gene, CDR1 is SQVTM and CDR2 is ANQGSEA. CDR3 length: 12 residues.

CDR3 in amino acids: CASSESRTESSGNTIYF. The CDR3 bases are TGTGCCAGCAGTGAATCCCGGACGGAAAGCTCTGGAAACACCATATATTTT. The chain combines TRBV25-1 with TRBJ1-3; no definite D call. The CDR3 is 17 residues long. The V gene lost 1 base and the J gene lost 0 bases, with 13 bases spanning the gap. CDR1 and CDR2 from the germline V gene are MGHDK and SYGVNS.

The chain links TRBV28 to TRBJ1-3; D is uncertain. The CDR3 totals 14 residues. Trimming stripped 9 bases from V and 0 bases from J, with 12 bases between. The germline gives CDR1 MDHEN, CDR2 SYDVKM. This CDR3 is CASAFPSSGNTIYF. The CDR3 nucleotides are TGTGCCAGTGCTTTCCCGAGCTCTGGAAACACCATATATTTT.

DNA of the CDR3: TGTGCCAGCTCACCCGGGGCGTTCTCTGGAAACACCATATATTTT. Translation: CASSPGAFSGNTIYF. The rearrangement joins TRBV18 to TRBJ1-3, with TRBD1 as a possible D gene (5 bases). CDR1 and CDR2 (germline): KGHSH, LQKENI. Trimming took off 3 bases at V and 0 bases at J, with 9 bases between the two ends. The CDR3 loop spans 15 amino acids.

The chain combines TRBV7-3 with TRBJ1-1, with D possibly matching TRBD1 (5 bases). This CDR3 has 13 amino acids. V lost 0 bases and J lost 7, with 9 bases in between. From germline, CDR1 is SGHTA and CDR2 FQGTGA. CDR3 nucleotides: TGTGCCAGCAGCTTAACGTACGGGGGTGAAGCTTTCTTT. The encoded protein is CASSLTYGGEAFF.

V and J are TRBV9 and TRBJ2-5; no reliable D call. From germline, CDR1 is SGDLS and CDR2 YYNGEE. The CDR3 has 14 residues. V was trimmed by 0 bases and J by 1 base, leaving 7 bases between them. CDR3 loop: CASSVGGSQETQYF. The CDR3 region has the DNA TGTGCCAGCAGCGTAGGTGGCAGCCAAGAGACCCAGTACTTC. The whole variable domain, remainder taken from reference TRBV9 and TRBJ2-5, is DSGVTQTPKHLITATGQRVTLRCSPRSGDLSVYWYQQSLDQGLQFLIQYYNGEERAKGNILERFSAQQFPDLHSELNLSSLELGDSALYFCASSVGGSQETQYFGPGTRLLVL.

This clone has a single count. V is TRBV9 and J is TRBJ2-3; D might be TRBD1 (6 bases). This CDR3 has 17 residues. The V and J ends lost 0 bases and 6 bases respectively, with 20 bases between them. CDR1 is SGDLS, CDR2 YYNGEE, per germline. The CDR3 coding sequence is TGTGCCAGCAGCGTAGACGGCAGGAGGCCAGGGGTGGATACGCAGTATTTT. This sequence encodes CASSVDGRRPGVDTQYF.

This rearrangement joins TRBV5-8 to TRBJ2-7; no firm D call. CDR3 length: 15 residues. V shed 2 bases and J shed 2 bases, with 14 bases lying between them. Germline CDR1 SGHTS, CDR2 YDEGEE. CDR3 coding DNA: TGTGCCAGCAGCTTAATCCAGTCGGTGGCCTACGAGCAGTACTTC. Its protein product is CASSLIQSVAYEQYF.

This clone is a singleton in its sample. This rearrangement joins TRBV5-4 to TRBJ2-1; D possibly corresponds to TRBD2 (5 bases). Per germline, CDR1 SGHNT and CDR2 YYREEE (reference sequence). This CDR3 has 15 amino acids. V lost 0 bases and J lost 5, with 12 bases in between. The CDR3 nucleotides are TGTGCCAGCAGCTTGGCCTCCGGAGGTCACAATGAGCAGTTCTTC. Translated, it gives CASSLASGGHNEQFF.

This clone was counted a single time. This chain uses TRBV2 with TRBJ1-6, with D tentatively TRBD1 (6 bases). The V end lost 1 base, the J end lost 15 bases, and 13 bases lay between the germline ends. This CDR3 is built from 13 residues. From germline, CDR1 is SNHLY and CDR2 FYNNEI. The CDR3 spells CASSEVKQGLLHF. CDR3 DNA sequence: TGTGCCAGCAGTGAAGTAAAACAGGGTCTCCTCCACTTT.

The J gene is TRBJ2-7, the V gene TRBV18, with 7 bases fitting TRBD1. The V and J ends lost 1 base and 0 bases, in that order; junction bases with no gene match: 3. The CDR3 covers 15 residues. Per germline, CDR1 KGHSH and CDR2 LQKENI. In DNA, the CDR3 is TGTGCCAGCTCACCACGAACAGGGGCCTCCTACGAGCAGTACGTC. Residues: CASSPRTGASYEQYV.

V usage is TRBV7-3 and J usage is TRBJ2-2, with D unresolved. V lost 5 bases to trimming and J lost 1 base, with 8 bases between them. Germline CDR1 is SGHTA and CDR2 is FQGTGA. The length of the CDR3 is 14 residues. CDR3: CASSPRGNTGELFF. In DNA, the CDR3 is TGTGCCAGCAGCCCCCGCGGGAACACCGGGGAGCTGTTTTTT.

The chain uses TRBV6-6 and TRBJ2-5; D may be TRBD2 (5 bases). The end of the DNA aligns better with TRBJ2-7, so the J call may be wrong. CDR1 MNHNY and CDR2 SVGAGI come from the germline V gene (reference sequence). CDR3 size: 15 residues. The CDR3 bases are TGTGCCAGCAGTCTTCCCCGGGCGGGCCAGGACGAGCAGTACTTC. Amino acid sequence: CASSLPRAGQDEQYF.

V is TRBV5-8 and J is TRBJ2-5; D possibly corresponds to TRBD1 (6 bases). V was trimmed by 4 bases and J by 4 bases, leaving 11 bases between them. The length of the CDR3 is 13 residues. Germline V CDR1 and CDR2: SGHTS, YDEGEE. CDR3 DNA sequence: TGTGCCAGCAGCCCGGCAGGGGCAGAGACCCAGTACTTC. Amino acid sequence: CASSPAGAETQYF. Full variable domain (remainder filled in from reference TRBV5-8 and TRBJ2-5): EAGVTQSPTHLIKTRGQQATLRCSPISGHTSVYWYQQALGLGLQFLLWYDEGEERNRGNFPPRFSGRQFPNYSSELNVNALELEDSALYLCASSPAGAETQYFGPGTRLLVL.

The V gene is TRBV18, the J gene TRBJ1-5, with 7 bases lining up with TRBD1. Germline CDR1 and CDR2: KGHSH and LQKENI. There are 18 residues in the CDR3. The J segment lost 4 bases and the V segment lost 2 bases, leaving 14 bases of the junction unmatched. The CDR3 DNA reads TGTGCCAGCTCACCAGTACCGAAGGGGACAGAGACGAATCAGCCCCAGCATTTT. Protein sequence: CASSPVPKGTETNQPQHF.

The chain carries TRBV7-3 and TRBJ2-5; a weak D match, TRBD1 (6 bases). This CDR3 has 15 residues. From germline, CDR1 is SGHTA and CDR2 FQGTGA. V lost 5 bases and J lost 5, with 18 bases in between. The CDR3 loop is CASSPAPGAGETQYF. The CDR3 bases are TGTGCCAGCAGCCCAGCCCCAGGGGCCGGGGAGACCCAGTACTTC.

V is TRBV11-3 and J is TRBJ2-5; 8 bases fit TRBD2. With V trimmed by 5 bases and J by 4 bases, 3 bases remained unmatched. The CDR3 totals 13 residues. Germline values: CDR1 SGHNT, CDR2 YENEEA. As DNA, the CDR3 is TGTGCCAGCAGCCCGGGGGGGGGAGAGACCCAGTACTTC. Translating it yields CASSPGGGETQYF. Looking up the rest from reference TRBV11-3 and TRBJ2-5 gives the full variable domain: EAGVVQSPRYKIIEKKQPVAFWCNPISGHNTLYWYLQNLGQGPELLIRYENEEAVDDSQLPKDRFSAERLKGVDSTLKIQPAELGDSAVYLCASSPGGGETQYFGPGTRLLVL.

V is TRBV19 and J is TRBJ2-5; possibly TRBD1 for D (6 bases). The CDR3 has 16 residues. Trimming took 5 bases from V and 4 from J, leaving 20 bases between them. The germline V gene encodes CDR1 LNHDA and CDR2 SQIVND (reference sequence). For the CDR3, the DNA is TGTGCCAGTAGTCCGGGGACAACCCTAGGGACAGAGACCCAGTACTTC. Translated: CASSPGTTLGTETQYF.

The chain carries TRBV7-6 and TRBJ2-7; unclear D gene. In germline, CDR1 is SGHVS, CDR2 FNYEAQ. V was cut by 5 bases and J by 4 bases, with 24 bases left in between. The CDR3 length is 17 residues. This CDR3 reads CASSPTPHGQALYEQYF. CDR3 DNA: TGTGCCAGCAGCCCCACCCCCCATGGGCAGGCACTTTACGAGCAGTACTTC. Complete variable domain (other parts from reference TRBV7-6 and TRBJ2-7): GAGVSQSPRYKVTKRGQDVALRCDPISGHVSLYWYRQALGQGPEFLTYFNYEAQQDKSGLPNDRFSAERPEGSISTLTIQRTEQRDSAMYRCASSPTPHGQALYEQYFGPGTRLTVT.

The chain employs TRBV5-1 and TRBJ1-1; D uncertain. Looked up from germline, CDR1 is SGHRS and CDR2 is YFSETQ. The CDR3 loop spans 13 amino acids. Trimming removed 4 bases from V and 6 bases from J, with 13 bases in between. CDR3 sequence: CASSGLLGSEAFF. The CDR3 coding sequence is TGCGCCAGCAGCGGCCTACTTGGATCTGAAGCTTTCTTT.

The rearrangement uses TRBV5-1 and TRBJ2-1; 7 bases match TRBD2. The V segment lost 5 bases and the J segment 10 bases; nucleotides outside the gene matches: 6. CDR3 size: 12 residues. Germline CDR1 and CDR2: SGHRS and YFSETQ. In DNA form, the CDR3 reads TGCGCCAGCAGGTATAGCGGGTGGGAGCAGTTCTTC. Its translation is CASRYSGWEQFF.

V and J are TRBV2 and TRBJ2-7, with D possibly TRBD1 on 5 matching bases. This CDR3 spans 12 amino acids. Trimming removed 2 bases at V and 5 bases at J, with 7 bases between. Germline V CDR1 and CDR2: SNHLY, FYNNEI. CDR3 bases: TGTGCCAGCAGTGAACAGGGTCACGAGCAGTACTTC. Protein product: CASSEQGHEQYF.

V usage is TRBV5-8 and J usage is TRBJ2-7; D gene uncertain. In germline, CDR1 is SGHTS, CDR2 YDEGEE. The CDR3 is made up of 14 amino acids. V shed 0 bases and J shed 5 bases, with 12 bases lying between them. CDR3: CASSLAAESNEQYV. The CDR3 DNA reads TGTGCCAGCAGCTTGGCCGCGGAGAGTAACGAGCAGTACGTC.